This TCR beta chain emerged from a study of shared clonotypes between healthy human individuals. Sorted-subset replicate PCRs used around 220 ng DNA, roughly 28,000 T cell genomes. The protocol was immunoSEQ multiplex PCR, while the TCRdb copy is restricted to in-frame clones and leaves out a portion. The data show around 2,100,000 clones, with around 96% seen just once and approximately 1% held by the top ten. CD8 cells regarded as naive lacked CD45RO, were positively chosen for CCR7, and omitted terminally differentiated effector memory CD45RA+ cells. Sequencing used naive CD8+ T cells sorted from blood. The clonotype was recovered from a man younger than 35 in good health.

The CDR3 spells CASSLGVDRGNEQFF. For the CDR3, the DNA is TGTGCCAGCAGTTTAGGGGTGGACAGGGGGAATGAGCAGTTCTTC. This chain connects TRBV28 to TRBJ2-1; the match to TRBD1 covers 10 bases. The CDR3 sequence is 15 residues long. V dropped 2 bases and J dropped 7; count of bases not matched to a gene: 5. The V gene's germline CDR1 is MDHEN and CDR2 SYDVKM.